The clone carrying this T cell receptor beta chain was seen just once. Its antigen is not known. The data were taken from a study of shared clonotypes between healthy human individuals. Study-level points and caveats: The sole specimen, blood, was sampled, and tissue repertoires likely differ.

When replicate PCRs were run on unsorted PBMC, they used around 0.3 ug DNA, 25,000 to 35,000 T cell genomes. The protocol was immunoSEQ multiplex PCR, while the TCRdb copy is restricted to in-frame clones and leaves out a portion. The sample lists 90,000 to 100,000 clones, roughly half occurring once. The CDR3 totals 12 residues. CDR1 and CDR2 from the germline V gene are MNHEY and SMNVEV (reference sequence). V was clipped by 5 bases and J by 7 bases, with 9 bases between them. The rearrangement uses TRBV27 and TRBJ1-5; D is unresolved. This receptor was identified in a woman between 40 and 50 years old in good health. Some clones in this sample may be carry-over from other donors' samples. Sequenced material: PBMCs. The CDR3 is CASSGVGQPQHF. CDR3 in DNA: TGTGCCAGCAGTGGGGTTGGGCAGCCCCAGCATTTT.